This T cell receptor beta chain is drawn from a study of chemoradiotherapy in HPV16-positive cancers. Study-level background: Functional T-cell assays on two HPV16-positive patients' cells defined candidate HPV-specific clones and common TCR motifs.

Findings and caveats of the study: During treatment, candidate HPV-specific clones and E7-related motifs expanded in tumor. Better recurrence-free survival went with HPV-responsive T-cell expansion in HPV16-positive patients.

This table comes from immunoSEQ multiplex PCR, and its TCRdb copy is limited to in-frame clones, with some not included. The sample lists 65,000 to 80,000 clones; 88% were seen once. Samples were taken several times over chemoradiotherapy. Remarks on this clone: What it recognizes is unknown.

CDR3 length: 12 amino acids. CDR1 is SNHLY, CDR2 FYNNEI, per germline. V shed 4 bases and J shed 7 bases, with 8 bases lying between them. Sequencing used blood, obtained from a patient who underwent chemoradiotherapy. This chain joins TRBV2 and TRBJ1-5; D remains unclear. The source is a human donor with HPV-associated anogenital cancer. The CDR3 DNA reads TGTGCCAGCAGTGGGCAGTCCCAGCCCCAGCATTTT. This translates into CASSGQSQPQHF.